This T cell receptor (beta chain) originates from a study of T cells expressing NK-cell markers (dated by TCRdb to 2019 to 2021). For the study in its entirety: TCR beta-chain repertoires were profiled in sorted CD3+CD56+NKG2C+, CD3+CD56+NKG2C- and CD3+CD56-NKG2C+ T-cell subsets from fewer than 10 donors. Seven of the eight sequenced donors were HCMV-seropositive and one was HCMV-seronegative. The libraries were sequenced on Illumina HiSeq 2000/2500, MiSeq or NextSeq, producing 2 x 150 bp reads. The study sequenced eight donors, all healthy volunteers chosen at random: three men and five women.

To determine HCMV serostatus, a commercial ELISA kit was used to detect HCMV-specific IgG in serum. Peripheral blood mononuclear cells were isolated from blood by Ficoll density gradient centrifugation. The CDR3, from cysteine to phenylalanine, totals 14 residues. A DNA sequence was not provided. From a lookup of the germline V gene, CDR1 and CDR2 are MNHEY and SVGEGT. A remark on this clonotype: Its cognate antigen has yet to be identified.

Sequencing was carried out with an Illumina HiSeq 2000. TCR beta cDNA libraries were made by 5'RACE template switching that added a universal primer site and unique molecular identifiers. Priming for cDNA synthesis came from the TCR beta constant segment, and two successive PCR amplification steps followed. From the authors' description of their analysis: Reads were demultiplexed and grouped by UMI with MIGEC, and clonotypes were assembled and quantified with MiTCR. Only TCR cDNA sequences supported by at least two reads were kept to exclude erroneous sequences. Downstream repertoire analysis used the tcR package, and clonotypes were matched across fractions by CDR3 nucleotide sequence plus V segment. VDJmatch was used to annotate antigen specificity against VDJdb, with one amino acid substitution allowed in CDR3. TCRdb reprocessed the reads and lists each CDR3 protein sequence as a single entry, with no DNA. The V and J calls and clone size come from TCRdb's table, not from the authors' own analysis. The table of this sample itemizes fewer than 300,000 distinct CDR3 sequences. The leading ten clones occupy more than 3.5% of the sample.

On the study overall, not on this receptor specifically: For six donors, the dominant CD3+CD56+NKG2C+ clonotypes were among the top 10 CD8+ clonotypes and accounted for about 1.0-7.5% of CD8+ T cells. Those dominant clonotypes were again the most abundant among CD3+CD56-NKG2C+ cells in a few donors, at about 25-60.1%. It remained unclear whether the expanded NKG2C-expressing T cell clones were specific for HCMV antigens.

This TCR was recovered from a woman aged 18-70 years in good health. The sample was blood T cells: a sorted CD56 or NKG2C T cell subset, CD4+ or CD8+ T cells, or bulk PBMC T cells (not recorded which). This chain is built from TRBV6-2 or TRBV6-3 and TRBJ2-4; lacking DNA, the TRBD2 call made by TCRdb goes unchecked. The CDR3 sequence is CASSYGGSKNIQYF.